This T cell receptor beta chain was recovered during a study of T cell responses to AZD1222 COVID-19 vaccine. Overall study findings and caveats: Increased Spike-specific TCR breadth and depth were observed after two AZD1222 doses.

Some clones are missing from TCRdb's copy, which holds only in-frame ones; the method was immunoSEQ multiplex PCR. The repertoire holds under 200,000 clones, with approximately 92% as singletons. Concerning this clone: The antigen is undetermined.

Looked up from germline, CDR1 is LGHNA and CDR2 is YSLEER. The CDR3 covers 14 residues. Trimming removed 0 bases at V and 3 bases at J, with 9 bases between. V is TRBV4-3 and J is TRBJ2-7; D unclear. Sequencing was performed on peripheral blood, taken on day 0 of AZD1222 vaccination. This sequence originates from an adult in good health. This CDR3 reads CASSQDRAGYEQYF. In nucleotides, the CDR3 is TGCGCCAGCAGCCAAGATAGAGCAGGCTACGAGCAGTACTTC.